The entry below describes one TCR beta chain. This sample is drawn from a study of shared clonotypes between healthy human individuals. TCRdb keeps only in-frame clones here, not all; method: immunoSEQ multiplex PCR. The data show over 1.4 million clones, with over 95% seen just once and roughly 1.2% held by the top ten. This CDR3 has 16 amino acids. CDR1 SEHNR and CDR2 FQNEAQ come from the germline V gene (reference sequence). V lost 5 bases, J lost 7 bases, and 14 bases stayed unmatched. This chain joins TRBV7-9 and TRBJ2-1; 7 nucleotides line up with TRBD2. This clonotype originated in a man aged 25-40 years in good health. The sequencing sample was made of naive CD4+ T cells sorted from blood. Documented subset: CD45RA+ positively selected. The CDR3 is CASSPDKGREKNEQFF. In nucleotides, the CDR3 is TGTGCCAGCAGCCCAGACAAGGGGCGGGAGAAGAATGAGCAGTTCTTC.